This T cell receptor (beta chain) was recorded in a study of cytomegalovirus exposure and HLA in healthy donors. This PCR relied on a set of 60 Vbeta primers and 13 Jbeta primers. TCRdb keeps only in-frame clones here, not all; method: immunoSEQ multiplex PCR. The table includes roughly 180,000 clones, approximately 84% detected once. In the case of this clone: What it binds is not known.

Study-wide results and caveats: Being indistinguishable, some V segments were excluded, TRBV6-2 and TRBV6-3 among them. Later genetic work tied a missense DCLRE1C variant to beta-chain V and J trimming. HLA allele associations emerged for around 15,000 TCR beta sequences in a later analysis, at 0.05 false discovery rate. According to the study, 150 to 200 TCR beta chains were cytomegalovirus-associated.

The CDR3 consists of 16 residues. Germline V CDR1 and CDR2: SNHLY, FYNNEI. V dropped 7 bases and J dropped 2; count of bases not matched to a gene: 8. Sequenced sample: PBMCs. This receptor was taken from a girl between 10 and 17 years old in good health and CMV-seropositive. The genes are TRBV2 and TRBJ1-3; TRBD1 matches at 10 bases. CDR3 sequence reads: CASKRQGAATGNTIYF. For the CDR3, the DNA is TGTGCCAGCAAAAGACAGGGGGCTGCCACTGGAAACACCATATATTTT.